This record covers a single TCR beta chain. Repertoires were generated with immunoSEQ multiplex PCR, while TCRdb's copy carries only in-frame clones and drops some. The sample includes some 700,000 clones, roughly 90% of them seen just once. The data derive from a study of shared T cell receptors in the human thymus. This CDR3 is 13 amino acids long. Germline loops: CDR1 SGHNT, CDR2 YENEEA. V dropped 4 bases and J dropped 8 bases, with 15 bases sitting between them. The sample was also reused in another study, on human thymus T cells. That paper notes: The study used thymus tissue resected during corrective heart surgery. Biased V and J segment usage appeared in thymus and peripheral blood.

The source of this sequence is a boy less than two years old with a congenital heart defect. The chain joins TRBV11-3 to TRBJ2-7, with a possible D match to TRBD2 (6 bases). The sequenced sample was thymocytes. The CDR3 reads CASSSPQTRQQYF. The CDR3 DNA is TGTGCCAGCAGCTCTCCACAGACTAGACAGCAGTACTTC.